Listed below are T cell receptor beta chains from one sample, sequenced in a study of follicular helper T cells after annual influenza vaccination. Using immunoSEQ multiplex PCR, the repertoire was profiled, and TCRdb retains in-frame clones only, with some absent. The table has roughly 10,000 clones, around four fifths seen once. Sequencing was performed on CXCR5- memory CD4+ T cells sorted from blood, taken 7 days after influenza vaccination. The receptor set was obtained from an adult who received the influenza vaccine. Both conserved end residues are trimmed from each CDR3.

TRBV30,TRBJ2-3,AWSNPRGGDTQY
TRBV6-5,TRBJ2-2,ASSYRRTGNTGELF
TRBV7-8,TRBJ1-5,ASSRGAPGAAGGQPQH
TRBV18,TRBJ1-4,ASSHEATNEKLF
TRBV14,TRBJ2-7,ASSHSGGQY
TRBV18,TRBJ2-5,ASSPGGASDLQETQY
TRBV27,TRBJ2-6,ASSPQGAYSGANVLT
TRBV19,TRBJ2-1,ASSGTSGSYNEQF
TRBV19,TRBJ1-1,ASRRPTGNLKVAF
TRBV30,TRBJ1-4,AWSATGIRNEKLF
TRBV4-2,TRBJ2-3,ASSYSGRPGTGDTQY